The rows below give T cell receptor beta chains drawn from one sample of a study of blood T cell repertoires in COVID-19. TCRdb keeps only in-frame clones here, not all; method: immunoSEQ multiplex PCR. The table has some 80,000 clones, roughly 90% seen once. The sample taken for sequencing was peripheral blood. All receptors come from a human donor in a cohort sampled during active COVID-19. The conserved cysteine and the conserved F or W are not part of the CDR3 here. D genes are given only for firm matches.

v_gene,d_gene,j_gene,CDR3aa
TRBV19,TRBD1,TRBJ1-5,ASSILWTGGSQPQH
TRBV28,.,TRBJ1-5,ASTQVEQPQH
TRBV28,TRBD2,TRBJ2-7,ASSSQGLAGVPHEQY
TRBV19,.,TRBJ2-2,ASSISQGGTGELF
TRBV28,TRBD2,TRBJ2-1,ASSPLASSYNEQF
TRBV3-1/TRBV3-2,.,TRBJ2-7,ASSQGGDEQY
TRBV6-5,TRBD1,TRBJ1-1,ASSKGQGRAF
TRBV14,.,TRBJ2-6,ASSQAGFSGANVLT
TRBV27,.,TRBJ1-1,ASSRKTANTEAF
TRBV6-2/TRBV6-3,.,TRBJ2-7,ASSYLGLGNYEQY
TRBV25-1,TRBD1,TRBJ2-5,ASSQPGQGETQY
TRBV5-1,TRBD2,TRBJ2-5,ASSLVGGREETQY
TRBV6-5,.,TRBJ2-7,ASSKWTEPYEQY
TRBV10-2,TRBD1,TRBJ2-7,ASTPPDRVDEQY
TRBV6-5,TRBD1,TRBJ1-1,ASTTQRQGNTEAF
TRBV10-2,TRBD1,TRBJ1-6,ASSDGGQGYSPLH
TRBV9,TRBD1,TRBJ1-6,ASNPGQGHNSPLH
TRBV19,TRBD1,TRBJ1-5,ASSIGTGLGSAQH
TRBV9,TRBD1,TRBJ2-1,ASSVGGTGLNEQF
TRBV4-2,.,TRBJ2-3,ASSQDSPTDTQY
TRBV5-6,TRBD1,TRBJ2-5,ASSYVPGQGGWTQY
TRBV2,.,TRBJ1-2,ASSYSRPPRLYGYT
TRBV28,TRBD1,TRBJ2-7,ASSFTGGNAYEQY
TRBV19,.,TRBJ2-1,ATRIGVNEQF
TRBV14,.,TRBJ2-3,ASSRRDNAAY
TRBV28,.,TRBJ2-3,ASKAGTDTQY
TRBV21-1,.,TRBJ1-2,ASSSRTGGAGGYT
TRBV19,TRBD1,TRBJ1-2,ASSHTGGAYYGYT
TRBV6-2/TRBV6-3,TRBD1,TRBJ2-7,ASSLDRGYEQY
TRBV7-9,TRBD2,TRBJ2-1,ASSLDGGAYNEQF
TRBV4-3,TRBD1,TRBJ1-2,ASSQAPGQVYGYT
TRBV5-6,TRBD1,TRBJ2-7,ASTLYRGPGEQY
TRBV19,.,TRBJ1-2,ASSTHTEGYGYT
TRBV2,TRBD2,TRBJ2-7,ASSQGGSSYEQY
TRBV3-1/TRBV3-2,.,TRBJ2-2,ASSRVNTGELF
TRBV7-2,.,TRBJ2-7,ASSLPGSYEQY
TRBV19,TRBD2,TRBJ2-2,ASRTGGAPNTGELF
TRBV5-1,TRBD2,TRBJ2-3,ASAKLAGVATDTQY
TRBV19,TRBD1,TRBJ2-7,ASSTQGTGSSYEQY
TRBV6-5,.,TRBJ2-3,ASSLNSRDTQY